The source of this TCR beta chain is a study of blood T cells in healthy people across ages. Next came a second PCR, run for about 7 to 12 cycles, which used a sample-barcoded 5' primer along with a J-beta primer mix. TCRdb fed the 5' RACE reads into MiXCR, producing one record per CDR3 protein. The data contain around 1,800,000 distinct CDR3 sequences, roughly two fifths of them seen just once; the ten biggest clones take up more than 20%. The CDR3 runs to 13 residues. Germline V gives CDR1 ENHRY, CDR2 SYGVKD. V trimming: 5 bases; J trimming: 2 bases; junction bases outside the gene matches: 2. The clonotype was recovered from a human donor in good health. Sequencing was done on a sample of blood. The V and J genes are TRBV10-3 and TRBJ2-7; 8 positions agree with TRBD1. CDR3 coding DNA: TGTGCCATCAGTAGGGACAGGACCTACGAGCAGTACTTC. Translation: CAISRDRTYEQYF.